Sequencing of this T cell receptor (beta chain) was carried out in a study of T-cell reconstitution after alpha-beta-depleted transplantation in children. Trimming shortened V by 4 bases and J by 3 bases, and 12 bases separated the two germline ends. Germline lookup yields CDR1 SGHTA and CDR2 FQGNSA. The CDR3 covers 14 residues. This clonotype was detected a few times. As it was prepared, the TCRbeta library received unique molecular identifiers. Via MiXCR, TCRdb re-called the PCR reads, giving one row per CDR3 protein. The table records some 640,000 distinct CDR3 sequences, about 15% of them present only once.

Source: PBMCs from the stem cell graft donor, taken from the stem cell graft. This receptor was identified in a human donor who donated a stem cell graft to a child with acute myeloid leukemia. The chain is built from TRBV7-2 and TRBJ1-1, with D possibly being TRBD1 (6 bases). CDR3: CASSSIGGDTEAFF. The CDR3 nucleotides are TGTGCCAGCAGCTCAATAGGGGGGGACACTGAAGCTTTCTTT.